Listed below are T cell receptor beta chains from one sample, sequenced in a study of T cells in Graves' hyperthyroidism and ophthalmopathy. TCRdb re-called the multiplex PCR reads through MiXCR, storing one row per CDR3 protein. The table shows a few hundred thousand distinct CDR3 sequences, with approximately 14% occurring only once. The specimen sequenced was blood. The receptors derive from a woman between 18 and 29 years old with Graves' hyperthyroidism. Each CDR3 is given with its conserved first and last residue. D genes are given only for firm matches. The listing skips clone size in some rows; elsewhere it reads once, few, many or a size class.

.	TRBV9	.	TRBJ2-2	15	CASSVATTVTGELFF	TGTGCCAGCAGCGTAGCTACGACAGTCACCGGGGAGCTGTTTTTT
TRBD1	TRBV9	.	TRBJ2-5	14	CASSERQGIETQYF	TGTGCCAGCAGCGAGAGACAGGGGATAGAGACCCAGTACTTC
.	TRBV6-2/TRBV6-3	.	TRBJ2-3	20	CASSHPFKGEDTKNRDTQYF	TGTGCCAGCAGTCACCCCTTTAAGGGGGAGGACACAAAGAATCGAGATACGCAGTATTTT
.	TRBV28	many	TRBJ1-4	15	CASSQQLGSNEKLFF	TGTGCCAGCAGTCAACAACTGGGGTCTAATGAAAAACTGTTTTTT
TRBD1	TRBV6-2/TRBV6-3	few	TRBJ2-1	15	CASSYGSRQGDEQFF	TGTGCCAGCAGTTACGGATCGCGACAGGGGGATGAGCAGTTCTTC
TRBD2	TRBV7-3	many	TRBJ2-3	17	CASSLGASGGVTDTQYF	TGTGCCAGCAGCTTAGGTGCTAGCGGGGGGGTCACAGATACGCAGTATTTT
.	TRBV3-1	many	TRBJ1-1	15	CASSRDSYMNTEAFF	TGTGCCAGCAGCCGTGACAGCTACATGAACACTGAAGCTTTCTTT
.	TRBV14	.	TRBJ1-5	15	CASSQGGLGNQPQHF	TGTGCCAGCAGCCAAGGGGGCCTCGGCAATCAGCCCCAGCATTTT
.	TRBV28	many	TRBJ2-7	13	CASSLSDPYEQYF	TGTGCCAGCAGTTTAAGCGATCCCTACGAGCAGTACTTC
.	TRBV10-3	many	TRBJ2-7	13	CAISGSQSYEQYF	TGTGCCATCAGTGGGTCACAGTCTTACGAGCAGTACTTC
.	TRBV2	.	TRBJ1-2	16	CASSEGSRGTNYGYTF	TGTGCCAGCAGTGAAGGTAGTAGAGGCACTAACTATGGCTACACCTTC
TRBD1	TRBV6-1	.	TRBJ2-3	15	CASSEQQGAGDTQYF	TGTGCCAGCAGTGAACAACAGGGGGCGGGAGATACGCAGTATTTT
.	TRBV20-1	few	TRBJ1-1	13	CSARDLGGTEAFF	TGCAGTGCTAGAGATTTGGGGGGAACTGAAGCTTTCTTT
.	TRBV4-3	.	TRBJ2-7	15	CASSQNRRLIYEQYF	TGCGCCAGCAGCCAAAACCGAAGACTTATTTACGAGCAGTACTTC
.	TRBV7-6	many	TRBJ1-1	13	CASSTSGDTEAFF	TGTGCCAGCAGCACCAGCGGCGACACTGAAGCTTTCTTT
.	TRBV29-1	many	TRBJ2-7	13	CSVGAALMGEQYF	TGCAGCGTTGGCGCGGCGCTGATGGGTGAGCAGTACTTC
TRBD1	TRBV28	.	TRBJ2-7	12	CASRATGNEQYF	TGTGCCAGCAGGGCGACAGGGAACGAGCAGTACTTC
.	TRBV11-2	many	TRBJ2-7	13	CASSLNTDYEQYF	TGTGCCAGCAGCTTGAACACAGACTACGAGCAGTACTTC
TRBD2	TRBV5-4	many	TRBJ2-1	16	CASSPTSGLSYNEQFF	TGTGCCAGCAGCCCAACTAGCGGCCTCTCCTACAATGAGCAGTTCTTC
.	TRBV5-1	many	TRBJ1-4	13	CASRMWTNEKLFF	TGCGCCAGCCGAATGTGGACTAATGAAAAACTGTTTTTT
TRBD1	TRBV14	.	TRBJ1-2	13	CASRPGGDYGYTF	TGTGCCAGCAGGCCAGGGGGCGACTATGGCTACACCTTC
.	TRBV5-5	many	TRBJ1-1	16	CASSLGSRQLNTEAFF	TGTGCCAGCAGCTTGGGGAGTCGGCAGCTGAACACTGAAGCTTTCTTT
.	TRBV5-6	many	TRBJ2-1	16	CASSWGRRVTLNEQFF	TGTGCCAGCAGCTGGGGGCGGCGGGTTACCCTCAATGAGCAGTTCTTC
.	TRBV6-2/TRBV6-3	many	TRBJ1-1	13	CASSYMASTEAFF	TGTGCCAGCAGTTATATGGCGAGCACTGAAGCTTTCTTT
.	TRBV5-5	few	TRBJ2-2	14	CASSFVGATGELFF	TGTGCCAGCAGCTTTGTCGGGGCAACCGGGGAGCTGTTTTTT
.	TRBV24-1	few	TRBJ2-4	15	CATSPGEGGKNIQYF	TGTGCCACCAGTCCCGGAGAGGGGGGAAAAAACATTCAGTACTTC